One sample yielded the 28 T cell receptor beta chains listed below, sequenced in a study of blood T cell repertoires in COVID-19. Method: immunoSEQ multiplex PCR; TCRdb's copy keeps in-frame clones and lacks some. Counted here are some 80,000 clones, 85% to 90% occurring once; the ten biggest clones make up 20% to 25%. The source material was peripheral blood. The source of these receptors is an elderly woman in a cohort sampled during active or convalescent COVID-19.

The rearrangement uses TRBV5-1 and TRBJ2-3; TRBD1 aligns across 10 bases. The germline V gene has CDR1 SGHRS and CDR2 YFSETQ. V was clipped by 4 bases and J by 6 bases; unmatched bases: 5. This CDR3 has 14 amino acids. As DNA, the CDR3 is TGCGCCAGCAGCGAGACAGGGGGCGCGGATACGCAGTATTTT. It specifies CASSETGGADTQYF.

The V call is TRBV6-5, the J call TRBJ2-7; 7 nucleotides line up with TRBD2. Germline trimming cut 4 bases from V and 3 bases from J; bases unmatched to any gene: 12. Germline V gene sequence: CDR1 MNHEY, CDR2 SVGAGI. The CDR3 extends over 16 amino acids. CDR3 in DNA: TGTGCCAGCAGTTCGGGGGGTGGTCCCTGGGGCTACGAGCAGTACTTC. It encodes CASSSGGGPWGYEQYF.

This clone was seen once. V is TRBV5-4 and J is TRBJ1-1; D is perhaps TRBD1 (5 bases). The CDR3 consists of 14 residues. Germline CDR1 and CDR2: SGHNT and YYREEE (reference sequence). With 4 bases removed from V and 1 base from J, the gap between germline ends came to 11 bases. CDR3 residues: CASSPAGQNTEAFF. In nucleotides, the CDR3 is TGTGCCAGCAGCCCTGCGGGGCAGAACACTGAAGCTTTCTTT.

CDR3 residues: CASSPGSGYTF. The CDR3 bases are TGTGCCAGCAGTCCGGGATCTGGCTACACCTTC. V and J are TRBV12-3 or TRBV12-4 and TRBJ1-2; D not certain. The CDR3 length is 11 residues. The V and J ends lost 5 bases and 7 bases respectively, with 8 bases between them.

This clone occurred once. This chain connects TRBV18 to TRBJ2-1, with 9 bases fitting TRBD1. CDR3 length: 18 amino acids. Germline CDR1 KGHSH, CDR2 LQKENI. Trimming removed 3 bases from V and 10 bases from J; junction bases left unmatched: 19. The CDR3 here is CASSPQPAPGQGFREQFF. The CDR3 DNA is TGTGCCAGCTCACCCCAACCTGCGCCGGGACAGGGTTTTCGAGAGCAGTTCTTC. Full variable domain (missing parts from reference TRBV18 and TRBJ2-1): NAGVMQNPRHLVRRRGQEARLRCSPMKGHSHVYWYRQLPEEGLKFMVYLQKENIIDESGMPKERFSAEFPKEGPSILRIQQVVRGDSAAYFCASSPQPAPGQGFREQFFGPGTRLTVL.

The CDR3 sequence: CASSVSGGPGREQYF. In DNA, the CDR3 is TGTGCCAGCTCCGTTTCGGGAGGGCCAGGGCGCGAGCAGTACTTC. This chain joins TRBV11-2 and TRBJ2-7; TRBD2 matches 8 bases. The CDR3 extends over 15 amino acids. Germline V gene data show CDR1 as SGHAT and CDR2 as FQNNGV. V was pared by 8 bases and J by 6 bases, with 15 bases of the junction left unmatched.

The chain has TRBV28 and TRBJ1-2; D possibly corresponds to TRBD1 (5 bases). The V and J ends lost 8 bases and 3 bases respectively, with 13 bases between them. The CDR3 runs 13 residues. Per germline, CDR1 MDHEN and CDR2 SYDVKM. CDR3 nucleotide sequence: TGTGCCAGCGGAACAGGCTCCGACTATGGCTACACCTTC. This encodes CASGTGSDYGYTF.

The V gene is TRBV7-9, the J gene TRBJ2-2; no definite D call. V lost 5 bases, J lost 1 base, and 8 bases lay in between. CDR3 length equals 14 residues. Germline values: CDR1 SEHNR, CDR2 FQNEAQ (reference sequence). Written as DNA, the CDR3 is TGTGCCAGCAGCGATACTCGGAACACCGGGGAGCTGTTTTTT. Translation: CASSDTRNTGELFF.

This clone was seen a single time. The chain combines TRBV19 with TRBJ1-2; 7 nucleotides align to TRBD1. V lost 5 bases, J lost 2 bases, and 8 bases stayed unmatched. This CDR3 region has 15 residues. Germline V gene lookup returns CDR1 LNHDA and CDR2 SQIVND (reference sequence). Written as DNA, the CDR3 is TGTGCCAGTAGTGTCAACAGGGGTAGGAACTATGGCTACACCTTC. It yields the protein CASSVNRGRNYGYTF. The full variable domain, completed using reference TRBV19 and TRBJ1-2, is DGGITQSPKYLFRKEGQNVTLSCEQNLNHDAMYWYRQDPGQGLRLIYYSQIVNDFQKGDIAEGYSVSREKKESFPLTVTSAQKNPTAFYLCASSVNRGRNYGYTFGSGTRLTVV.

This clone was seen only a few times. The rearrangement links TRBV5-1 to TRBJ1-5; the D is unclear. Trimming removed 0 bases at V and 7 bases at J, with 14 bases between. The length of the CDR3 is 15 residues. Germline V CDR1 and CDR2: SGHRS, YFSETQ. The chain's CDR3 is CASSLGGVEEQPQHF. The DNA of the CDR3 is TGCGCCAGCAGCTTGGGCGGGGTGGAGGAGCAGCCCCAGCATTTT.

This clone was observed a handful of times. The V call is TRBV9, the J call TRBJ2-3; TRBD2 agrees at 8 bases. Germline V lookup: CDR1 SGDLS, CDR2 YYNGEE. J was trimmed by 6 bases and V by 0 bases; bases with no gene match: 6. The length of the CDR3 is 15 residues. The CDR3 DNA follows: TGTGCCAGCAGCGTAGAAAGCGGGAGAAGCGATACGCAGTATTTT. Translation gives CASSVESGRSDTQYF.

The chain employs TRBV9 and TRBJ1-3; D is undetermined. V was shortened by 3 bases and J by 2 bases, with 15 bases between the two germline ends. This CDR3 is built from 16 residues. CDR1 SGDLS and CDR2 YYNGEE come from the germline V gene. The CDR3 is CASSEDYAGTGNTIYF. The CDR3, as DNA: TGTGCCAGCAGCGAGGATTATGCGGGGACTGGAAACACCATATATTTT.

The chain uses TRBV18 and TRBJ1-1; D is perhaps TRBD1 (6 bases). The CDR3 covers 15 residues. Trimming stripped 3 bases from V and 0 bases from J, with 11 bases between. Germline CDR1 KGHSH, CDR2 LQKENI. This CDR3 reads CASSPETGLNTEAFF. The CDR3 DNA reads TGTGCCAGCTCACCGGAGACAGGATTGAACACTGAAGCTTTCTTT.

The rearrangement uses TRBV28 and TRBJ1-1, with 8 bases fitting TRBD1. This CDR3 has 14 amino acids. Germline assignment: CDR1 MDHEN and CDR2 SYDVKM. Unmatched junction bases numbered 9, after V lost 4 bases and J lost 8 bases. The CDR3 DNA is TGTGCCAGCAGTTCCCCCCCCGACAGGGGAGAAGCTTTCTTT. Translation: CASSSPPDRGEAFF.

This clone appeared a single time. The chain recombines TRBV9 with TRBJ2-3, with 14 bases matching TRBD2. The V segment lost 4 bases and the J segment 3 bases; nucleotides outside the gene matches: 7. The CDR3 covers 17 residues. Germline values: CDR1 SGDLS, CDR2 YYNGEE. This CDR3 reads CASSRRTSGRSTDTQYF. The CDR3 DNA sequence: TGTGCCAGCAGCCGGCGGACTAGCGGGAGGTCGACAGATACGCAGTATTTT.

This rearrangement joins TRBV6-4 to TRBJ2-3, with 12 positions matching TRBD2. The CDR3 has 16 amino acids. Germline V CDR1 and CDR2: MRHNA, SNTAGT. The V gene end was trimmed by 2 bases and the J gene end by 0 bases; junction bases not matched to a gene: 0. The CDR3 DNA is TGTGCCAGCAGTGACCTAGCGGGAGGGAGCACAGATACGCAGTATTTT. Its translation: CASSDLAGGSTDTQYF.

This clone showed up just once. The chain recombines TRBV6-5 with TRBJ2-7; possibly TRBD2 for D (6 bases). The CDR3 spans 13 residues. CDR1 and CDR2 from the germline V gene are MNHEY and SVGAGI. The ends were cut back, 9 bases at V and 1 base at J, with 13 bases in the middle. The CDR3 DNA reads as TGTGCCAGTACCATAGGAGGGTCCTACGAGCAGTACGTC. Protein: CASTIGGSYEQYV.

CDR3 coding DNA: TGCGCCAGCAGCTTGGACGCGGGAGGGCGCACCGGGGAGCTGTTTTTT. It translates to CASSLDAGGRTGELFF. The V and J genes are TRBV5-1 and TRBJ2-2, with TRBD2 matching over 9 bases. Unmatched junction bases numbered 4, after V lost 0 bases and J lost 4 bases. CDR1 SGHRS and CDR2 YFSETQ come from the germline V gene. There are 16 residues in the CDR3.

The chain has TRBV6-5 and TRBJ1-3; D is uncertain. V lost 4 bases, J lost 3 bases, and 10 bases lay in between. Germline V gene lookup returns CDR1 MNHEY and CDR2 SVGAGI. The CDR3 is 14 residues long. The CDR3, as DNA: TGTGCCAGCAGTTTGCCGGTTCGTGGAAACACCATATATTTT. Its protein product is CASSLPVRGNTIYF.

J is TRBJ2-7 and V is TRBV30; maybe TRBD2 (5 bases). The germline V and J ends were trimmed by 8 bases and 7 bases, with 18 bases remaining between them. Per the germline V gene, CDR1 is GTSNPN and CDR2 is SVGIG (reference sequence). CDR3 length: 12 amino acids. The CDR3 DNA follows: TGTGCCCGGTCCTATGGGGAGAGGGAGCAGTACTTC. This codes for CARSYGEREQYF.

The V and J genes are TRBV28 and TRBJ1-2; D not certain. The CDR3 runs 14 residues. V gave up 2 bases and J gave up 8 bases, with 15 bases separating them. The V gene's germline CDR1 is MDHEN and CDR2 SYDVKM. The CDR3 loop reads CASSLQVASMGYTF. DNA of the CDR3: TGTGCCAGCAGTTTACAGGTGGCATCTATGGGCTACACCTTC.

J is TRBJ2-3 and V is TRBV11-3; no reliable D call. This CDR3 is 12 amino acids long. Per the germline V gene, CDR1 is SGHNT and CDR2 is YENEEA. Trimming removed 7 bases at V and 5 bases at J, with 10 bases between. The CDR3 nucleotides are TGTGCCAGCACCCAGACTGGAGATACGCAGTATTTT. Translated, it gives CASTQTGDTQYF.

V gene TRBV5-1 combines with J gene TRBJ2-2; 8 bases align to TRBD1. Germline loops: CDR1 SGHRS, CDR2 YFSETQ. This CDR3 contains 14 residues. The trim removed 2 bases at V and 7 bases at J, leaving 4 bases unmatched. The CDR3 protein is CASSFMTGDGELFF. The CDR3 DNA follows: TGCGCCAGCAGCTTTATGACAGGGGACGGGGAGCTGTTTTTT.

CDR3 sequence reads: CATSDPGTGQETQYF. CDR3 coding DNA: TGTGCCACCAGTGATCCCGGGACAGGGCAAGAGACCCAGTACTTC. The V call is TRBV24-1, the J call TRBJ2-5; 9 bases align to TRBD1. The CDR3 covers 15 residues. The germline V gene has CDR1 KGHDR and CDR2 SFDVKD. V lost 3 bases and J lost 2; bases outside the gene matches: 3.

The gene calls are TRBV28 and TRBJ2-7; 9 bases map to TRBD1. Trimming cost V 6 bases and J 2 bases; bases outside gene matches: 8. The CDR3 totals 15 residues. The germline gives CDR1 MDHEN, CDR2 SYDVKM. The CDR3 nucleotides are TGTGCCAGCAGAGTGGGGACAGGGTACCCCTACGAGCAGTACTTC. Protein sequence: CASRVGTGYPYEQYF.

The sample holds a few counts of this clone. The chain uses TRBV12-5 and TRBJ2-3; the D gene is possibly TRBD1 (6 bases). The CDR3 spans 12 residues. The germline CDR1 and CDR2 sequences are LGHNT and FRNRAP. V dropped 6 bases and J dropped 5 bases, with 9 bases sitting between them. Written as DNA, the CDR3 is TGTGCTAGTGGGCAGGGGAAAGATACGCAGTATTTT. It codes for CASGQGKDTQYF.

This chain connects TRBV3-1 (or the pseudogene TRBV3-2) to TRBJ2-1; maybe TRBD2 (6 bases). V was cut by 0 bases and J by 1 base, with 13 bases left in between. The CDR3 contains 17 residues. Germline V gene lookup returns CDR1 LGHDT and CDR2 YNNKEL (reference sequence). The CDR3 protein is CASSQDSGDLSYNEQFF. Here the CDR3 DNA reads TGTGCCAGCAGCCAAGATTCGGGGGATTTGTCCTACAATGAGCAGTTCTTC.

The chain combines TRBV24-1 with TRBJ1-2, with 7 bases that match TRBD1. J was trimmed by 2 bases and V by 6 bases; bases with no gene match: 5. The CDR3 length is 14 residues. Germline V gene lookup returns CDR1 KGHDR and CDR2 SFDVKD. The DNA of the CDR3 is TGTGCCACCAGTCACCGACAGGGCAACTATGGCTACACCTTC. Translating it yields CATSHRQGNYGYTF.